The 22 T cell receptor beta chains below all came from one sample that was sequenced in a study of T cell changes during pregnancy in multiple sclerosis. TCRdb's copy holds only in-frame clones and misses some; the assay was immunoSEQ multiplex PCR. The sample gives roughly 77,000 clones, about nine tenths of which show up once; about 2% is in the top ten. Sequencing used peripheral blood, obtained in the second trimester of pregnancy. The receptor source for this set is a female donor with multiple sclerosis, enrolled in a pregnancy study.

This chain links TRBV7-3 with TRBJ2-3; tentatively, D is TRBD2 (5 bases). The CDR3 runs to 15 residues. Germline V gene sequence: CDR1 SGHTA, CDR2 FQGTGA. The germline V and J ends were trimmed by 1 base and 1 base, with 9 bases remaining between them. CDR3 in amino acids: CASSLSASRTDTQYF. CDR3 DNA: TGTGCCAGCAGCTTAAGTGCTAGCCGCACAGATACGCAGTATTTT.

This clone was seen a handful of times. V is TRBV6-5 and J is TRBJ2-3; D gene unclear. V shed 7 bases and J shed 0 bases, with 8 bases lying between them. Germline assignment: CDR1 MNHEY and CDR2 SVGAGI. CDR3 length: 13 residues. The CDR3 loop reads CASKRGSTDTQYF. The CDR3 region has the DNA TGTGCCAGCAAGCGCGGTAGCACAGATACGCAGTATTTT.

The chain employs TRBV30 and TRBJ2-5, with 11 bases matching TRBD2. Trimming at V came to 5 bases and at J to 2 bases, leaving 1 base not matched to a gene. The V gene's germline CDR1 is GTSNPN and CDR2 SVGIG (reference sequence). This CDR3 has 13 residues. The CDR3 sequence is CAWLAGGQETQYF. The DNA of the CDR3 is TGTGCCTGGCTAGCGGGGGGACAAGAGACCCAGTACTTC.

The V call is TRBV30, the J call TRBJ2-2; no clear D. Trimming pared 2 bases from V and 5 bases from J, leaving 6 bases between. In germline, CDR1 is GTSNPN, CDR2 SVGIG (reference sequence). The CDR3 sequence is 12 residues long. CDR3 bases: TGTGCCTGGAGTTGGCGGACCGGGGAGCTGTTTTTT. It specifies CAWSWRTGELFF.

The chain joins TRBV29-1 to TRBJ2-3, with D maybe TRBD2 (5 bases). V lost 0 bases, J lost 2 bases, and 15 bases lay in between. There are 16 residues in the CDR3. The germline gives CDR1 SQVTM, CDR2 ANQGSEA. CDR3: CSVEDPKRRATDTQYF. The CDR3 coding sequence is TGCAGCGTTGAAGACCCTAAGCGGAGAGCCACAGATACGCAGTATTTT.

The rearrangement uses TRBV5-4 and TRBJ2-7; possible D gene TRBD1, 6 bases. CDR3 length equals 13 residues. The germline gives CDR1 SGHNT, CDR2 YYREEE (reference sequence). V was shortened by 5 bases and J by 2 bases, with 11 bases between the two germline ends. CDR3 amino acids: CASRSKGAYEQYF. CDR3 nucleotide sequence: TGTGCCAGCAGGTCCAAGGGGGCCTACGAGCAGTACTTC.

This chain links TRBV19 with TRBJ1-5, with D unclear. The CDR3 extends over 16 amino acids. Trimming shortened V by 3 bases and J by 6 bases, and 18 bases separated the two germline ends. Germline V lookup: CDR1 LNHDA, CDR2 SQIVND (reference sequence). Here the CDR3 reads CASSINNRRGVQPQHF. The CDR3 DNA reads as TGTGCCAGTAGTATTAACAATCGACGCGGCGTTCAGCCCCAGCATTTT.

The chain links TRBV18 to TRBJ2-2; D is unclear. The V end lost 3 bases, the J end lost 2 bases, and 4 bases lay between the germline ends. The CDR3 loop spans 13 amino acids. Germline V gene sequence: CDR1 KGHSH, CDR2 LQKENI. The CDR3 sequence is CASSPKNTGELFF. In DNA form, the CDR3 reads TGTGCCAGCTCACCCAAAAACACCGGGGAGCTGTTTTTT.

The chain has TRBV19 and TRBJ2-5; D may be TRBD2 (5 bases). The CDR3 contains 11 residues. Germline V CDR1 and CDR2: LNHDA, SQIVND (reference sequence). V lost 5 bases, J lost 9 bases, and 10 bases lay in between. The CDR3 reads CASSSDLAQYF. As DNA, the CDR3 is TGTGCCAGTAGTTCGGACTTAGCCCAGTACTTC. Variable domain in full (rest from reference TRBV19 and TRBJ2-5): DGGITQSPKYLFRKEGQNVTLSCEQNLNHDAMYWYRQDPGQGLRLIYYSQIVNDFQKGDIAEGYSVSREKKESFPLTVTSAQKNPTAFYLCASSSDLAQYFGPGTRLLVL.

The chain is built from TRBV5-6 and TRBJ1-1, with D unresolved. Trimming cost V 0 bases and J 3 bases, with 3 bases left between them. The CDR3 contains 12 residues. CDR1 SGHDT and CDR2 YYEEEE come from the germline V gene. The CDR3 protein is CASSLGDTEAFF. The CDR3 DNA reads TGTGCCAGCAGCTTGGGAGACACTGAAGCTTTCTTT.

CDR3 sequence: CSVEDWEEKQETQYF. CDR3 bases: TGCAGCGTTGAAGATTGGGAGGAGAAGCAAGAGACCCAGTACTTC. V and J are TRBV29-1 and TRBJ2-5; weak D call: TRBD2 (6 bases). Per the germline V gene, CDR1 is SQVTM and CDR2 is ANQGSEA. CDR3 size: 15 residues. V lost 0 bases and J 2 bases, leaving 13 bases between the germline ends.

This sequence joins TRBV4-1 and TRBJ2-1, with 13 bases that match TRBD2. CDR1 and CDR2 from the germline V gene are MGHRA and YSYEKL. V lost 4 bases to trimming and J lost 13 bases; unmatched junction nucleotides: 10. This CDR3 contains 15 residues. The CDR3 protein is CASSPRLAGGRHQFF. CDR3 bases: TGCGCCAGCAGCCCCAGACTAGCGGGGGGTCGTCATCAGTTCTTC.

This clone was seen only once. This chain links TRBV5-1 with TRBJ2-1; D remains ambiguous. V dropped 4 bases and J dropped 5 bases, with 4 bases sitting between them. Germline CDR1 reads SGHRS; CDR2 reads YFSETQ. The CDR3 covers 11 residues. This CDR3 is CASSLHNEQFF. Here the CDR3 DNA reads TGCGCCAGCAGCCTCCACAATGAGCAGTTCTTC.

V is TRBV28 and J is TRBJ1-5, with TRBD1 identical over 7 bases. Trimming cost V 6 bases and J 7 bases; bases outside gene matches: 6. The CDR3 has 13 residues. CDR1 and CDR2 (germline): MDHEN, SYDVKM. CDR3 protein: CASSLPDRQPQHF. The DNA of the CDR3 is TGTGCCAGCAGCCTCCCGGACAGGCAGCCCCAGCATTTT. Using reference TRBV28 and TRBJ1-5 for the parts outside the CDR3, the full variable domain is DVKVTQSSRYLVKRTGEKVFLECVQDMDHENMFWYRQDPGLGLRLIYFSYDVKMKEKGDIPEGYSVSREKKERFSLILESASTNQTSMYLCASSLPDRQPQHFGDGTRLSIL.

The chain's CDR3 is CASSEHNTQYF. The CDR3 bases are TGTGCCAGCTCAGAACACAATACGCAGTATTTT. The chain employs TRBV7-9 and TRBJ2-3; D is unclear. V was shortened by 8 bases and J by 7 bases, with 10 bases between the two germline ends. This CDR3 has 11 amino acids. CDR1 is SEHNR and CDR2 is FQNEAQ in the germline V gene (reference sequence). The whole variable domain, remainder taken from reference TRBV7-9 and TRBJ2-3, is DTGVSQNPRHKITKRGQNVTFRCDPISEHNRLYWYRQTLGQGPEFLTYFQNEAQLEKSRLLSDRFSAERPKGSFSTLEIQRTEQGDSAMYLCASSEHNTQYFGPGTRLTVL.

A few counts support this clone. The chain employs TRBV10-3 and TRBJ1-2; D perhaps matches TRBD1 (5 bases). The ends were cut back, 3 bases at V and 7 bases at J, with 15 bases in the middle. From germline, CDR1 is ENHRY and CDR2 SYGVKD. CDR3 length: 14 amino acids. CDR3 amino acids: CAISDGTGSGGYTF. DNA for the CDR3: TGTGCCATCAGTGACGGAACAGGCTCGGGTGGCTACACCTTC.

This clone was counted only a few times. This chain connects TRBV5-6 to TRBJ2-2; 12 nucleotides agree with TRBD2. Trimming removed 3 bases from V and 11 bases from J; junction bases left unmatched: 11. CDR3 length: 16 amino acids. CDR1 is SGHDT, CDR2 YYEEEE, per germline. Written as DNA, the CDR3 is TGTGCCAGCAGCTCGATGACTAGCGGGAGTGGTGAAGAGCTGTTTTTT. Its protein product is CASSSMTSGSGEELFF. Based on the CDR3 plus reference TRBV5-6 and TRBJ2-2, the full variable domain is DAGVTQSPTHLIKTRGQQVTLRCSPKSGHDTVSWYQQALGQGPQFIFQYYEEEERQRGNFPDRFSGHQFPNYSSELNVNALLLGDSALYLCASSSMTSGSGEELFFGEGSRLTVL.

The chain joins TRBV27 to TRBJ1-5; a weak D match, TRBD1 (6 bases). Germline V gene sequence: CDR1 MNHEY, CDR2 SMNVEV (reference sequence). Trimming removed 3 bases from V and 7 bases from J, with 13 bases in between. The CDR3 totals 14 residues. The chain's CDR3 is CASSLGAASQPQHF. The CDR3 nucleotides are TGTGCCAGCAGTTTGGGGGCAGCGAGCCAGCCCCAGCATTTT.

The chain links TRBV6-1 to TRBJ1-2; a weak D match, TRBD1 (6 bases). Trimming pared 4 bases from V and 2 bases from J, leaving 11 bases between. Looked up from germline, CDR1 is MNHNS and CDR2 is SASEGT. CDR3 length: 14 residues. In DNA, the CDR3 is TGTGCCAGCAGTGTTTCAGGGGCAAACTATGGCTACACCTTC. It encodes CASSVSGANYGYTF.

This rearrangement joins TRBV6-6 to TRBJ1-1; no clear D. This CDR3 is built from 13 residues. The V gene lost 5 bases and the J gene lost 4 bases, with 11 bases spanning the gap. Germline V gene lookup returns CDR1 MNHNY and CDR2 SVGAGI (reference sequence). CDR3 in DNA: TGTGCCAGCAGTCCCCGGTCGGGCACTGAAGCTTTCTTT. It yields the protein CASSPRSGTEAFF.

This clone was observed a few times. This chain connects TRBV7-3 to TRBJ1-3, with D perhaps matching TRBD1 (5 bases). Germline V CDR1 and CDR2: SGHTA, FQGTGA. This CDR3 is built from 15 residues. V lost 6 bases and J lost 2, with 14 bases in between. The CDR3 DNA reads as TGTGCCAGCAGTTGGGGCGCAGGGCCTGGAAACACCATATATTTT. As protein: CASSWGAGPGNTIYF.

The genes are TRBV10-3 and TRBJ1-5; the D is unclear. The V end was cut by 5 bases, the J end by 11 bases, with 16 bases between. Germline V gene sequence: CDR1 ENHRY, CDR2 SYGVKD. The CDR3 is 13 residues long. The CDR3: CAISSNDREAQHF. The CDR3 coding sequence is TGTGCCATCAGTTCGAACGACCGGGAGGCCCAGCATTTT.